These 27 T cell receptor beta chains came from one sample sequenced in a study of radiation and T cells in renal cell carcinoma. Generated by immunoSEQ multiplex PCR, the TCRdb table keeps only in-frame clones and is missing some. The repertoire holds about 130,000 clones, with approximately 80% as singletons. Time point: baseline pretreatment blood. Treatment meaning: 15 Gy SBRT to primary tumor, nephrectomy 4 weeks later. Sample: blood, taken from a patient whose treatment included radiotherapy and nephrectomy. The receptors were sampled from a woman in her sixties or seventies with renal cell carcinoma.

This clone was seen just once. The rearrangement uses TRBV19 and TRBJ2-5; D is undetermined. The V end lost 0 bases, the J end lost 5 bases, and 7 bases lay between the germline ends. Germline V CDR1 and CDR2: LNHDA, SQIVND (reference sequence). The CDR3 spans 13 residues. DNA for the CDR3: TGTGCCAGTAGTATAGATTATACGGAGACCCAGTACTTC. It codes for CASSIDYTETQYF.

The gene calls are TRBV5-1 and TRBJ2-2; 14 nucleotides match TRBD2. Per the germline V gene, CDR1 is SGHRS and CDR2 is YFSETQ. The ends lost 4 bases at V and 5 bases at J; junction bases unmatched: 1. The CDR3 loop spans 15 amino acids. The CDR3 is CASSRTSGGTGELFF. The CDR3 DNA sequence: TGCGCCAGCAGCCGGACTAGCGGGGGGACCGGGGAGCTGTTTTTT.

The chain is built from TRBV28 and TRBJ1-3, with TRBD1 as a possible D gene (6 bases). The germline CDR1 and CDR2 sequences are MDHEN and SYDVKM. Trimming removed 4 bases at V and 4 bases at J, with 11 bases between. The CDR3 spans 14 residues. CDR3 DNA: TGTGCCAGCAGTTCTACGGGGGCAGGAAACACCATATATTTT. It codes for CASSSTGAGNTIYF.

The chain links TRBV10-2 to TRBJ2-5, with unresolved D. The CDR3 length is 12 residues. V was clipped by 3 bases and J by 7 bases, with 9 bases between them. The V gene's germline CDR1 is WSHSY and CDR2 SAAADI. The CDR3 loop reads CASSEVRRTQYF. DNA of the CDR3: TGCGCCAGCAGTGAAGTTCGGCGGACCCAGTACTTC.

The V and J genes are TRBV5-6 and TRBJ1-5; D possibly corresponds to TRBD1 (6 bases). Germline V gene data show CDR1 as SGHDT and CDR2 as YYEEEE. The CDR3 is made up of 13 amino acids. V gave up 4 bases and J gave up 5 bases, with 10 bases separating them. CDR3 nucleotide sequence: TGTGCCAGCAGCCGGACAGCTGATCAGCCCCAGCATTTT. Translation gives CASSRTADQPQHF.

The CDR3 bases are TGTGCCAGCAGCCAAGATCCTAGCGGGAGCCAAGAGACCCAGTACTTC. The encoded protein is CASSQDPSGSQETQYF. The chain carries TRBV4-2 and TRBJ2-5; TRBD2 aligns across 10 bases. Trimming at V came to 0 bases and at J to 1 base, leaving 2 bases not matched to a gene. The CDR3 covers 16 residues. Looked up from germline, CDR1 is LGHNA and CDR2 is YNFKEQ.

The V call is TRBV6-1, the J call TRBJ1-2; D uncertain. The CDR3 runs 13 residues. V lost 4 bases to trimming and J lost 5 bases, with 11 bases between them. Germline V gene data show CDR1 as MNHNS and CDR2 as SASEGT. DNA of the CDR3: TGTGCCAGCAGTGGAATGGACGGATATGGCTACACCTTC. Translated, it gives CASSGMDGYGYTF.

The rearrangement uses TRBV5-1 and TRBJ2-3, with D possibly matching TRBD1 (6 bases). The CDR3 length is 17 residues. The germline V gene encodes CDR1 SGHRS and CDR2 YFSETQ. V shed 5 bases and J shed 3 bases, with 22 bases lying between them. In nucleotides, the CDR3 is TGCGCCAGCAGTCCGCAGGGGAATACTCTAGTGACAGATACGCAGTATTTT. Protein: CASSPQGNTLVTDTQYF.

This clone was counted a single time. Other DNA sequences of this sample code for an identical CDR3. The V call is TRBV6-5, the J call TRBJ2-5, with D maybe TRBD2 (6 bases). The CDR3 sequence is 12 residues long. Germline V gene sequence: CDR1 MNHEY, CDR2 SVGAGI. V was shortened by 5 bases and J by 2 bases, with 6 bases between the two germline ends. CDR3 amino acids: CASSRGQETQYF. DNA for the CDR3: TGTGCCAGCAGTCGGGGGCAAGAGACCCAGTACTTC.

V usage is TRBV6-5 and J usage is TRBJ2-6, with D tentatively TRBD2 (5 bases). The V end lost 3 bases, the J end lost 2 bases, and 8 bases lay between the germline ends. The V gene's germline CDR1 is MNHEY and CDR2 SVGAGI. The CDR3 has 15 amino acids. For the CDR3, the DNA is TGTGCCAGCAGTTATTCGGGGACTGGGGCCAACGTCCTGACTTTC. Protein sequence: CASSYSGTGANVLTF.

The rearrangement joins TRBV14 to TRBJ2-3; no reliable D call. V gave up 2 bases and J gave up 6 bases, with 21 bases separating them. The CDR3 runs to 17 residues. Germline V gene lookup returns CDR1 SGHDN and CDR2 FVKESK. CDR3 amino acids: CASSQLALGYIPDTQYF. Here the CDR3 DNA reads TGTGCCAGCAGCCAATTGGCTTTAGGCTACATACCGGATACGCAGTATTTT.

The chain is built from TRBV4-1 and TRBJ2-5; tentative D call: TRBD2 (6 bases). The J call may be wrong; the DNA end is better matched by TRBJ2-7. The germline gives CDR1 MGHRA, CDR2 YSYEKL. This CDR3 contains 18 residues. The DNA for the CDR3 is TGCGCCAGCAGCCAAGATAGGTCCGGGGGACCCCTGATCTACGAGCAGTACTTC. This translates into CASSQDRSGGPLIYEQYF.

The chain has TRBV6-5 and TRBJ2-7; D is ambiguous. CDR1 is MNHEY, CDR2 SVGAGI, per germline. CDR3 length equals 11 residues. V lost 5 bases and J 6 bases, leaving 8 bases between the germline ends. CDR3 coding DNA: TGTGCCAGCAGTGAACCTGGCGAGCAGTACTTC. Its translation: CASSEPGEQYF.

V and J are TRBV28 and TRBJ2-1; 10 bases map to TRBD2. V trimming: 2 bases; J trimming: 6 bases; junction bases outside the gene matches: 7. CDR1 is MDHEN and CDR2 is SYDVKM in the germline V gene. This CDR3 spans 16 amino acids. The CDR3, as DNA: TGTGCCAGCAGTTTAACCAGCGGGGGGGGAGCCAATGAGCAGTTCTTC. Translating it yields CASSLTSGGGANEQFF.

This clone was recorded a few times. The V and J genes are TRBV4-1 and TRBJ1-1; 8 nucleotides agree with TRBD1. The CDR3 is 16 residues long. V was pared by 4 bases and J by 6 bases, with 13 bases of the junction left unmatched. Germline assignment: CDR1 MGHRA and CDR2 YSYEKL. The chain's CDR3 is CASSPGQGRSGPEAFF. CDR3 DNA: TGCGCCAGCAGCCCTGGACAGGGACGCTCGGGCCCTGAAGCTTTCTTT.

The genes are TRBV11-3 and TRBJ2-1; D possibly matches TRBD1 or TRBD2 (6 bases each). The CDR3 loop spans 15 amino acids. V lost 2 bases, J lost 0 bases, and 8 bases lay in between. The germline CDR1 and CDR2 sequences are SGHNT and YENEEA. CDR3 nucleotide sequence: TGTGCCAGCAGCTTAAGGGGGGACTCCTACAATGAGCAGTTCTTC. Its protein is CASSLRGDSYNEQFF. The whole variable domain, filled in from reference TRBV11-3 and TRBJ2-1, reads EAGVVQSPRYKIIEKKQPVAFWCNPISGHNTLYWYLQNLGQGPELLIRYENEEAVDDSQLPKDRFSAERLKGVDSTLKIQPAELGDSAVYLCASSLRGDSYNEQFFGPGTRLTVL.

This chain joins TRBV10-1 and TRBJ1-5; unclear D gene. The CDR3 is 12 residues long. Looked up from germline, CDR1 is WNHNN and CDR2 is SYGVQD (reference sequence). V dropped 10 bases and J dropped 4 bases, with 11 bases sitting between them. DNA for the CDR3: TGCGCCACATTAGGGCCTAATCAGCCCCAGCATTTT. This codes for CATLGPNQPQHF.

This clone was seen a single time. This rearrangement joins TRBV6-6 to TRBJ2-7, with 8 bases aligning to TRBD2. The germline gives CDR1 MNHNY, CDR2 SVGAGI (reference sequence). The CDR3 runs 14 residues. J gave up 0 bases and V 5 bases, and 3 bases lay outside the gene matches. Here the CDR3 reads CASSKSGSSYEQYF. CDR3 DNA sequence: TGTGCCAGCAGTAAAAGCGGGAGCTCCTACGAGCAGTACTTC.

J is TRBJ2-3 and V is TRBV10-3; 10 nucleotides line up with TRBD2. The CDR3 has 15 amino acids. V gave up 0 bases and J gave up 4 bases; unmatched junction bases: 1. Germline V gene lookup returns CDR1 ENHRY and CDR2 SYGVKD. The CDR3 DNA reads as TGTGCCATCAGTGAGTCGGGGACTAGCGCAGATACGCAGTATTTT. Its protein is CAISESGTSADTQYF.

This chain joins TRBV28 and TRBJ2-1; D ambiguous. V was pared by 5 bases and J by 7 bases, with 12 bases between. The CDR3 has 13 residues. From germline, CDR1 is MDHEN and CDR2 SYDVKM. This CDR3 is CASSLRVSNEQFF. CDR3 bases: TGTGCCAGCAGTCTCCGGGTCTCGAATGAGCAGTTCTTC.

The chain uses TRBV5-4 and TRBJ2-2, with D perhaps TRBD1 (6 bases). V was shortened by 3 bases and J by 5 bases, with 26 bases between the two germline ends. Germline CDR1 is SGHNT and CDR2 is YYREEE (reference sequence). This CDR3 contains 19 residues. CDR3 in amino acids: CASSSIDTRQVYRTGELFF. CDR3 in DNA: TGTGCCAGCAGCTCTATTGATACCCGACAGGTTTATAGGACCGGGGAGCTGTTTTTT.

The V call is TRBV5-1, the J call TRBJ2-7; no firm D call. This CDR3 is built from 15 residues. CDR1 and CDR2 (germline): SGHRS, YFSETQ. V was pared by 0 bases and J by 0 bases, with 10 bases between. Written as DNA, the CDR3 is TGCGCCAGCAGCTTGGCCCCGGTTAGCTCCTACGAGCAGTACTTC. Translated: CASSLAPVSSYEQYF.

This chain uses TRBV5-1 with TRBJ2-3, with 10 bases that match TRBD2. The CDR3 is 16 residues long. The V gene's germline CDR1 is SGHRS and CDR2 YFSETQ. Trimming removed 0 bases from V and 6 bases from J; junction bases left unmatched: 7. As DNA, the CDR3 is TGCGCCAGCAGCTTGGAGGCTAGCGGGAGTTGGGATACGCAGTATTTT. Translating it yields CASSLEASGSWDTQYF.

CDR3 in amino acids: CASARQGAVDYGYTF. The CDR3 coding sequence is TGTGCCAGCGCCCGACAGGGGGCAGTCGACTATGGCTACACCTTC. This chain joins TRBV2 and TRBJ1-2; 10 bases align to TRBD1. In germline, CDR1 is SNHLY, CDR2 FYNNEI. Trimming removed 8 bases from V and 3 bases from J; junction bases left unmatched: 9. The CDR3 sequence is 15 residues long.

This clone was observed once. J is TRBJ2-3 and V is TRBV7-3, with TRBD2 matching over 9 bases. The CDR3 extends over 17 amino acids. Trimming at V came to 1 base and at J to 0 bases, leaving 5 bases not matched to a gene. The germline gives CDR1 SGHTA, CDR2 FQGTGA. The chain's CDR3 is CASSLRLAGTSTDTQYF. The DNA for the CDR3 is TGTGCCAGCAGCTTAAGGCTAGCGGGAACTAGCACAGATACGCAGTATTTT.

This clone came up a few times. The chain combines TRBV9 with TRBJ1-1, with TRBD1 as a possible D gene (6 bases). V gave up 2 bases and J gave up 4 bases, with 12 bases separating them. Germline V gene data show CDR1 as SGDLS and CDR2 as YYNGEE. CDR3 size: 14 residues. The CDR3 DNA reads as TGTGCCAGCAGCGTCGGCCGAGGGGGCACTGAAGCTTTCTTT. It codes for CASSVGRGGTEAFF.

This sequence joins TRBV19 and TRBJ2-5; 7 nucleotides agree with TRBD1. The CDR3 runs to 14 residues. After removal of 6 bases from V and 1 base from J, the junction contained 5 bases not matched to a gene. The germline V gene encodes CDR1 LNHDA and CDR2 SQIVND (reference sequence). The CDR3, as DNA: TGTGCCAGTAGCCCTGGACAGGTCCAAGAGACCCAGTACTTC. Amino acid sequence: CASSPGQVQETQYF.